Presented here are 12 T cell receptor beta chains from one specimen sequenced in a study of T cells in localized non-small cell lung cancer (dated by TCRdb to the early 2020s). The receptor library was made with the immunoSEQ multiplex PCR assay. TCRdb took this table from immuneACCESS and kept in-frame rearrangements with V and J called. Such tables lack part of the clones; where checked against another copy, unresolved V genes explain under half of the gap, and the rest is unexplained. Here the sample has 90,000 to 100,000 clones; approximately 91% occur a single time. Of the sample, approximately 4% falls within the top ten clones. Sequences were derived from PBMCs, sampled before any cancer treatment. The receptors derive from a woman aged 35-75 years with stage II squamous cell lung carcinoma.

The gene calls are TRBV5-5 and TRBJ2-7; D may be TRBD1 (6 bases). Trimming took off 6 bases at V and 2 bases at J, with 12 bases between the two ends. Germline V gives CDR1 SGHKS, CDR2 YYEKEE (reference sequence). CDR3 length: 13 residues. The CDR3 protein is CASTTGSTYEQYF. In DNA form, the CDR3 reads TGTGCCAGCACTACAGGGTCAACCTACGAGCAGTACTTC.

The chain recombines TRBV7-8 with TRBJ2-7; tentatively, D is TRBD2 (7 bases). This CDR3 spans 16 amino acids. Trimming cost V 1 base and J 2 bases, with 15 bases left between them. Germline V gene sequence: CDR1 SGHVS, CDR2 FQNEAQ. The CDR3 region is CASSLGGRGPPYEQYF. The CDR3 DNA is TGTGCCAGCAGCTTAGGGGGGCGGGGGCCACCCTACGAGCAGTACTTC.

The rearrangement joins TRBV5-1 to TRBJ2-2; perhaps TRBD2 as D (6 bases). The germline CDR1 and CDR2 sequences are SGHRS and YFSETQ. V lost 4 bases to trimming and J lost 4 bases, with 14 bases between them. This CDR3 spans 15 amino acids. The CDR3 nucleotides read TGCGCCAGCAGCGAAGAACTAGCATTCACCGGGGAGCTGTTTTTT. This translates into CASSEELAFTGELFF. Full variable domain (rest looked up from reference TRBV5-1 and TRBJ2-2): KAGVTQTPRYLIKTRGQQVTLSCSPISGHRSVSWYQQTPGQGLQFLFEYFSETQRNKGNFPGRFSGRQFSNSRSEMNVSTLELGDSALYLCASSEELAFTGELFFGEGSRLTVL.

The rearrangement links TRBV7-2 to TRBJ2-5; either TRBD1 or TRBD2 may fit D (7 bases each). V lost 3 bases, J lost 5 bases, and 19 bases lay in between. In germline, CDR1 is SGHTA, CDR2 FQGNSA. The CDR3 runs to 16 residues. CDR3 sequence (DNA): TGTGCCAGCAGCTTCAGAAGGGGGCGTAGCGGGGAGACCCAGTACTTC. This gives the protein CASSFRRGRSGETQYF.

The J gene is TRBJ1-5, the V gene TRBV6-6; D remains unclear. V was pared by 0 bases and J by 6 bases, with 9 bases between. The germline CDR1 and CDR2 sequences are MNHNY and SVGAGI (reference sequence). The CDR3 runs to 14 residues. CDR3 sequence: CASSYSEGGQPQHF. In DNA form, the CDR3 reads TGTGCCAGCAGTTACTCAGAGGGAGGTCAGCCCCAGCATTTT.

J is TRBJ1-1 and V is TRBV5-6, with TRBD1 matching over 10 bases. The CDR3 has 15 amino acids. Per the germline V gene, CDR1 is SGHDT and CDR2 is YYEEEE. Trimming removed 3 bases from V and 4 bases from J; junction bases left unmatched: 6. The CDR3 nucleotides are TGTGCCAGCAGCTCGGTTCGGGACAGGGGCACTGAAGCTTTCTTT. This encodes CASSSVRDRGTEAFF.

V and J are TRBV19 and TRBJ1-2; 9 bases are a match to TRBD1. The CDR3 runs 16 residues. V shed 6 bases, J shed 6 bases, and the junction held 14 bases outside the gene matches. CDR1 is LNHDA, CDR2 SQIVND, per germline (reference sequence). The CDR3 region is CASRTGRGQGLHGYTF. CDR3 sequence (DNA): TGTGCCAGTAGGACCGGGAGGGGACAGGGACTACATGGCTACACCTTC.

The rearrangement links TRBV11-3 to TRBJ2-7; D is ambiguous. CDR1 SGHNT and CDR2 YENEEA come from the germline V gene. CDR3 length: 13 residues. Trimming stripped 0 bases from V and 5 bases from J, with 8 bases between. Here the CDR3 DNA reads TGTGCCAGCAGCTTAGACTCCCAGCACGAGCAGTACTTC. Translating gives CASSLDSQHEQYF.

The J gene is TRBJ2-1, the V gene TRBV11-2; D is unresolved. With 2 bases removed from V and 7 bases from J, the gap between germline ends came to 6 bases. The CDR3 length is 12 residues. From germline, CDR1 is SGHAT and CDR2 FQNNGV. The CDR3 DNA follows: TGTGCCAGCAGCTTATCTGGAAATGAGCAGTTCTTC. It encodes CASSLSGNEQFF.

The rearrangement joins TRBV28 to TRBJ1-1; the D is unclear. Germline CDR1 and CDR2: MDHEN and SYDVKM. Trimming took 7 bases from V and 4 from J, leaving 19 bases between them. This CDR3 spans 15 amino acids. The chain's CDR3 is CASTPPNGFLTEAFF. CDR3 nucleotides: TGTGCCAGCACCCCTCCGAACGGGTTCCTCACTGAAGCTTTCTTT.

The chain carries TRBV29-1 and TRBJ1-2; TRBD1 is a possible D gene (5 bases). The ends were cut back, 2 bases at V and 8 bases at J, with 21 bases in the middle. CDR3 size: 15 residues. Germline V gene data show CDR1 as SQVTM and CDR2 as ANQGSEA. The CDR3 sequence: CSVELGEGLGLGYTF. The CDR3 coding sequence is TGCAGCGTTGAATTGGGGGAAGGCTTGGGGTTAGGCTACACCTTC. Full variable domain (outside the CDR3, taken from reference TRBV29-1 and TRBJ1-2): SAVISQKPSRDICQRGTSLTIQCQVDSQVTMMFWYRQQPGQSLTLIATANQGSEATYESGFVIDKFPISRPNLTFSTLTVSNMSPEDSSIYLCSVELGEGLGLGYTFGSGTRLTVV.

CDR3 loop: CASSGTGGYEQFF. Here the CDR3 DNA reads TGCGCCAGCAGTGGAACAGGGGGCTATGAGCAGTTCTTC. The chain uses TRBV10-2 and TRBJ2-1; TRBD1 aligns across 9 bases. In germline, CDR1 is WSHSY, CDR2 SAAADI. V trimming: 4 bases; J trimming: 8 bases; junction bases outside the gene matches: 3. The CDR3 is 13 residues long.